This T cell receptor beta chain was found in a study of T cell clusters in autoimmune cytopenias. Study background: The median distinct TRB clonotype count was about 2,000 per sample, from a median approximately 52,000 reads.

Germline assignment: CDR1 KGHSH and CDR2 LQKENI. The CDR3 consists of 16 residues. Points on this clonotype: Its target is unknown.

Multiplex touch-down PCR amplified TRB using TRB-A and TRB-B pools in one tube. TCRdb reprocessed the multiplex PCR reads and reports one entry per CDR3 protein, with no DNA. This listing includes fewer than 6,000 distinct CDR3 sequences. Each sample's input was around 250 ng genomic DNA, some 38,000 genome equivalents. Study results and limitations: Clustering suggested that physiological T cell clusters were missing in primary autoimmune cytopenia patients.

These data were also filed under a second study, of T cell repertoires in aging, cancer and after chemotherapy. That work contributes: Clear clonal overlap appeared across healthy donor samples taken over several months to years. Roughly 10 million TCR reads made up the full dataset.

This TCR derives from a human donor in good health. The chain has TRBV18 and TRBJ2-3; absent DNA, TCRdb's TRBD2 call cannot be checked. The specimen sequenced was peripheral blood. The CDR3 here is CASSSRVAVLSDTQYF.